One and the same sample provided the 32 T cell receptor beta chains below, sequenced in a study of T cell changes during pregnancy in multiple sclerosis. The protocol was immunoSEQ multiplex PCR, while the TCRdb copy is restricted to in-frame clones and leaves out a portion. The profile covers fewer than 85,000 clones, with less than 95% appearing a single time and roughly 2.5% taken by the ten largest. Sequencing was performed on peripheral blood, taken in the third trimester of pregnancy. The origin of the receptors is a female donor with multiple sclerosis, enrolled in a pregnancy study.

The chain combines TRBV11-2 with TRBJ2-7, with TRBD1 matching 7 bases. CDR1 is SGHAT and CDR2 is FQNNGV in the germline V gene. The CDR3 has 13 amino acids. Unmatched junction bases numbered 6, after V lost 5 bases and J lost 5 bases. The DNA for the CDR3 is TGTGCCAGCAGCCCCCACAGGGGCCACGAGCAGTACTTC. Its protein is CASSPHRGHEQYF.

This clone was seen a single time. The chain joins TRBV6-1 to TRBJ1-4; 9 bases fit TRBD1. Trimming took 6 bases from V and 6 from J; bases not matched to a gene: 2. The germline CDR1 and CDR2 sequences are MNHNS and SASEGT. The CDR3 totals 13 residues. CDR3 amino acids: CASRDRGYEKLFF. The CDR3 nucleotides are TGTGCCAGCAGGGACAGGGGATATGAAAAACTGTTTTTT.

The chain joins TRBV11-2 to TRBJ2-7, with D possibly being TRBD1 (5 bases). CDR1 is SGHAT, CDR2 FQNNGV, per germline. This CDR3 spans 12 amino acids. Trimming shortened V by 2 bases and J by 5 bases, and 7 bases separated the two germline ends. CDR3 sequence (DNA): TGTGCCAGCAGCTTATCAGGGAACGAGCAGTACTTC. It yields the protein CASSLSGNEQYF.

This chain links TRBV18 with TRBJ1-2; D is possibly TRBD1 (5 bases). V lost 6 bases and J 0 bases, leaving 8 bases between the germline ends. Germline-derived CDR1 and CDR2 are KGHSH and LQKENI. The CDR3 spans 13 residues. This chain's CDR3 is CASSEGANYGYTF. The CDR3 region has the DNA TGTGCCAGCTCGGAAGGGGCTAACTATGGCTACACCTTC.

This chain connects TRBV29-1 to TRBJ2-5; TRBD1 aligns across 10 bases. This CDR3 region has 14 residues. The J segment lost 2 bases and the V segment lost 7 bases, leaving 7 bases of the junction unmatched. Germline V CDR1 and CDR2: SQVTM, ANQGSEA. This CDR3 is CSARTGGGQETQYF. In DNA, the CDR3 is TGCAGCGCTCGGACAGGGGGAGGACAAGAGACCCAGTACTTC. Filled out from reference TRBV29-1 and TRBJ2-5, the complete variable domain reads SAVISQKPSRDICQRGTSLTIQCQVDSQVTMMFWYRQQPGQSLTLIATANQGSEATYESGFVIDKFPISRPNLTFSTLTVSNMSPEDSSIYLCSARTGGGQETQYFGPGTRLLVL.

This chain uses TRBV5-1 with TRBJ1-1, with D maybe TRBD1 (5 bases). CDR3 size: 15 residues. The germline V and J ends were trimmed by 4 bases and 0 bases, with 13 bases remaining between them. CDR1 and CDR2 from the germline V gene are SGHRS and YFSETQ. The CDR3 loop is CASSTGEGLNTEAFF. The CDR3 DNA reads as TGCGCCAGCAGCACTGGGGAGGGGTTGAACACTGAAGCTTTCTTT.

V usage is TRBV11-2 and J usage is TRBJ1-2; 9 bases are a match to TRBD1. The CDR3 runs to 15 residues. Germline V CDR1 and CDR2: SGHAT, FQNNGV. V lost 6 bases, J lost 1 base, and 6 bases stayed unmatched. CDR3 in DNA: TGTGCCAGCAGACCCGGGACAGGGCTTAACTATGGCTACACCTTC. This translates into CASRPGTGLNYGYTF.

The J gene is TRBJ2-2, the V gene TRBV5-4; 8 bases fit TRBD1. Germline V CDR1 and CDR2: SGHNT, YYREEE (reference sequence). The junction had 3 bases not matched to a gene; V was cut back by 4 bases and J by 4 bases. The CDR3 length is 14 residues. The CDR3, as DNA: TGTGCCAGCAGCACACAGGGGGGCACCGGGGAGCTGTTTTTT. It encodes CASSTQGGTGELFF. The full variable domain, in which reference TRBV5-4 and TRBJ2-2 provide the parts outside the CDR3, is ETGVTQSPTHLIKTRGQQVTLRCSSQSGHNTVSWYQQALGQGPQFIFQYYREEENGRGNFPPRFSGLQFPNYSSELNVNALELDDSALYLCASSTQGGTGELFFGEGSRLTVL.

The gene calls are TRBV29-1 and TRBJ2-1, with 10 positions matching TRBD2. The germline V gene has CDR1 SQVTM and CDR2 ANQGSEA. With V trimmed by 5 bases and J by 4 bases, 11 bases remained unmatched. The CDR3 spans 16 residues. In DNA form, the CDR3 reads TGCAGCGTTCCCAGAGCGGGGGGGAGGGTATACAATGAGCAGTTCTTC. This sequence encodes CSVPRAGGRVYNEQFF.

The rearrangement uses TRBV9 and TRBJ1-1; D unclear. This CDR3 comprises 13 residues. V dropped 6 bases and J dropped 10 bases, with 19 bases sitting between them. Looked up from germline, CDR1 is SGDLS and CDR2 is YYNGEE. CDR3 DNA sequence: TGTGCCAGCAACCAAGTGGGAGAAACGATAGCTTTCTTT. Translating it yields CASNQVGETIAFF.

The chain recombines TRBV6-6 with TRBJ2-2, with 13 bases fitting TRBD2. The CDR3 is 16 amino acids. CDR1 MNHNY and CDR2 SVGAGI come from the germline V gene (reference sequence). Germline trimming cut 6 bases from V and 7 bases from J; bases unmatched to any gene: 8. Written as DNA, the CDR3 is TGTGCCAGCAGGACTAGCGGGGGGCGAGGGGTCGGGGAGCTGTTTTTT. This gives the protein CASRTSGGRGVGELFF.

The genes are TRBV7-9 and TRBJ2-1; 10 bases line up with TRBD2. The CDR3 consists of 15 residues. Germline V gives CDR1 SEHNR, CDR2 FQNEAQ (reference sequence). After removal of 5 bases from V and 3 bases from J, the junction contained 4 bases not matched to a gene. This CDR3 is CASSLGTSDYNEQFF. The CDR3 region has the DNA TGTGCCAGCAGCCTCGGGACTAGCGACTACAATGAGCAGTTCTTC.

The chain employs TRBV9 and TRBJ2-7; maybe TRBD2 (5 bases). This CDR3 has 14 residues. Germline lookup yields CDR1 SGDLS and CDR2 YYNGEE. V lost 3 bases, J lost 0 bases, and 10 bases lay in between. This CDR3 is CASSADSYSYEQYF. CDR3 in DNA: TGTGCCAGCAGCGCGGACTCCTACTCCTACGAGCAGTACTTC.

V and J are TRBV6-5 and TRBJ1-2, with a possible D match to TRBD1 (5 bases). Germline CDR1 reads MNHEY; CDR2 reads SVGAGI. The CDR3 is 15 amino acids. V lost 6 bases and J 1 base, leaving 15 bases between the germline ends. In DNA form, the CDR3 reads TGTGCCAGCAGGGAGGGACCGACCGTTAACTATGGCTACACCTTC. Its protein product is CASREGPTVNYGYTF.

This clone has a single count. This chain joins TRBV7-8 and TRBJ2-2; D is uncertain. V was shortened by 5 bases and J by 7 bases, with 8 bases between the two germline ends. Germline V gene sequence: CDR1 SGHVS, CDR2 FQNEAQ. This CDR3 comprises 12 residues. The CDR3 DNA reads as TGTGCCAGCAGCCCCGTGCGCGGGGAGCTGTTTTTT. Encoded protein: CASSPVRGELFF.

The chain employs TRBV5-4 and TRBJ1-2; 12 positions agree with TRBD1. Germline-derived CDR1 and CDR2 are SGHNT and YYREEE (reference sequence). The V gene end was trimmed by 6 bases and the J gene end by 1 base; junction bases not matched to a gene: 7. The CDR3 runs 16 residues. The CDR3 coding sequence is TGTGCCAGCACACCGGGACAGGGGGCGCGTAACTATGGCTACACCTTC. Its protein product is CASTPGQGARNYGYTF.

The chain uses TRBV6-1 and TRBJ1-5; possibly TRBD1 for D (6 bases). The germline V gene encodes CDR1 MNHNS and CDR2 SASEGT. Trimming took 0 bases from V and 1 from J, leaving 10 bases between them. This CDR3 comprises 16 residues. CDR3 sequence: CASSEAYRASNQPQHF. In DNA, the CDR3 is TGTGCCAGCAGTGAAGCCTACAGGGCGAGCAATCAGCCCCAGCATTTT.

CDR3 amino acids: CASSLAGGWETQYF. CDR3 nucleotide sequence: TGCGCCAGCAGCTTGGCGGGGGGTTGGGAGACCCAGTACTTC. The chain employs TRBV5-1 and TRBJ2-5; 7 nucleotides line up with TRBD2. Germline CDR1 is SGHRS and CDR2 is YFSETQ. This CDR3 has 14 residues. The junction had 4 bases not matched to a gene; V was cut back by 0 bases and J by 5 bases. The full variable domain, in which reference TRBV5-1 and TRBJ2-5 provide the parts outside the CDR3, is KAGVTQTPRYLIKTRGQQVTLSCSPISGHRSVSWYQQTPGQGLQFLFEYFSETQRNKGNFPGRFSGRQFSNSRSEMNVSTLELGDSALYLCASSLAGGWETQYFGPGTRLLVL.

The chain links TRBV6-1 to TRBJ2-7, with 13 bases aligning to TRBD2. The germline gives CDR1 MNHNS, CDR2 SASEGT. The J segment lost 3 bases and the V segment lost 1 base, leaving 6 bases of the junction unmatched. The CDR3 extends over 17 amino acids. The CDR3 bases are TGTGCCAGCAGTGAAGGACTAGCGGGGGGTCTTGACTACGAGCAGTACTTC. Translating gives CASSEGLAGGLDYEQYF.

This chain links TRBV15 with TRBJ1-5; the D is unclear. V lost 4 bases and J lost 2, with 9 bases in between. CDR3 length: 14 amino acids. Germline CDR1 reads LNHNV; CDR2 reads YYDKDF (reference sequence). The CDR3 spells CATSMIQGNQPQHF. For the CDR3, the DNA is TGTGCCACCAGCATGATCCAGGGCAATCAGCCCCAGCATTTT.

This clone occurred a few times. V is TRBV6-5 and J is TRBJ1-1; D unresolved. The length of the CDR3 is 13 residues. Trimming cost V 2 bases and J 1 base, with 5 bases left between them. Germline V lookup: CDR1 MNHEY, CDR2 SVGAGI. The CDR3 is CASSYRQNTEAFF. CDR3 DNA: TGTGCCAGCAGTTACAGACAGAACACTGAAGCTTTCTTT.

The genes are TRBV25-1 and TRBJ1-1; D unresolved. V lost 1 base, J lost 1 base, and 13 bases lay in between. Germline CDR1 and CDR2: MGHDK and SYGVNS. The CDR3 has 16 residues. DNA for the CDR3: TGTGCCAGCAGTGAATTCGCCCCGGCGGGGAACACTGAAGCTTTCTTT. The encoded protein is CASSEFAPAGNTEAFF.

V gene TRBV5-4 combines with J gene TRBJ2-7; weak D call: TRBD1 (6 bases). Between the trimmed V and J ends, which lost 7 bases and 0 bases, there was a span of 11 bases. CDR1 SGHNT and CDR2 YYREEE come from the germline V gene (reference sequence). This CDR3 comprises 13 residues. CDR3 in DNA: TGTGCCAGCCACAGGGTGGGCTCCTACGAGCAGTACTTC. This gives the protein CASHRVGSYEQYF.

This clone appeared a single time. The chain has TRBV5-6 and TRBJ2-1; the D gene is possibly TRBD2 (7 bases). The length of the CDR3 is 19 residues. Germline-derived CDR1 and CDR2 are SGHDT and YYEEEE. The V and J ends lost 4 bases and 2 bases respectively, with 25 bases between them. The CDR3 DNA is TGTGCCAGCAGCCCCAAAAGGTCCCGGGGGGCCCTCCCCTACAATGAGCAGTTCTTC. Its translation is CASSPKRSRGALPYNEQFF.

This clone was seen once. The V and J genes are TRBV10-2 and TRBJ2-7; 7 nucleotides agree with TRBD1. V dropped 6 bases and J dropped 2; count of bases not matched to a gene: 10. Germline V gene data show CDR1 as WSHSY and CDR2 as SAAADI. The CDR3 runs to 15 residues. DNA for the CDR3: TGCGCCAGCAGCCCACCTACAGGGGTGGCCTACGAGCAGTACTTC. Its protein is CASSPPTGVAYEQYF.

This chain joins TRBV29-1 and TRBJ2-7; 8 bases are a match to TRBD2. V shed 8 bases and J 9 bases; nucleotides not matched to a gene: 12. Germline CDR1 is SQVTM and CDR2 is ANQGSEA. The CDR3 spans 12 residues. The CDR3, as DNA: TGCAGCACCCATCGGGAGGGCCTAGGGCAGTACTTC. Amino acid sequence: CSTHREGLGQYF.

The rearrangement links TRBV10-2 to TRBJ1-3; 7 positions agree with TRBD1. Per germline, CDR1 WSHSY and CDR2 SAAADI. V dropped 0 bases and J dropped 6; count of bases not matched to a gene: 14. The CDR3 runs to 18 residues. The CDR3 DNA reads as TGCGCCAGCAGTGAGTCGGGGGGAAGGGGGCCTCTCGAAAACACCATATATTTT. Amino acids: CASSESGGRGPLENTIYF.

This chain uses TRBV4-1 with TRBJ2-3, with D hard to call. V was shortened by 3 bases and J by 5 bases, with 9 bases between the two germline ends. Per germline, CDR1 MGHRA and CDR2 YSYEKL. The CDR3 extends over 13 amino acids. The chain's CDR3 is CASSHLVRDTQYF. The CDR3 bases are TGCGCCAGCAGCCACCTCGTCAGAGATACGCAGTATTTT.

This rearrangement joins TRBV2 to TRBJ1-1, with TRBD1 matching 7 bases. The CDR3 consists of 13 residues. With V trimmed by 9 bases and J by 0 bases, 4 bases remained unmatched. The germline gives CDR1 SNHLY, CDR2 FYNNEI. CDR3 protein: CARWDSLNTEAFF. As DNA, the CDR3 is TGTGCCAGATGGGACAGCTTGAACACTGAAGCTTTCTTT. Based on the CDR3 plus reference TRBV2 and TRBJ1-1, the full variable domain is EPEVTQTPSHQVTQMGQEVILRCVPISNHLYFYWYRQILGQKVEFLVSFYNNEISEKSEIFDDQFSVERPDGSNFTLKIRSTKLEDSAMYFCARWDSLNTEAFFGQGTRLTVV.

The V and J genes are TRBV27 and TRBJ2-1, with 10 bases matching TRBD2. Germline V gene sequence: CDR1 MNHEY, CDR2 SMNVEV (reference sequence). This CDR3 spans 15 amino acids. V was pared by 6 bases and J by 4 bases, with 6 bases of the junction left unmatched. The CDR3 region has the DNA TGTGCCAGCAGGGCTACTAGCGGGGTGTACAATGAGCAGTTCTTC. Protein: CASRATSGVYNEQFF.

This rearrangement joins TRBV4-2 to TRBJ2-7, with TRBD1 matching 8 bases. Trimming at V came to 1 base and at J to 6 bases, leaving 8 bases not matched to a gene. Germline loops: CDR1 LGHNA, CDR2 YNFKEQ. CDR3 length equals 15 residues. CDR3 in amino acids: CASSQVSQGASEQYF. The CDR3 DNA reads as TGTGCCAGCAGCCAAGTTTCCCAGGGGGCGAGCGAGCAGTACTTC.

The chain carries TRBV13 and TRBJ1-2; D is unresolved. Trimming pared 6 bases from V and 10 bases from J, leaving 12 bases between. The CDR3 runs 11 residues. CDR1 is PRHDT and CDR2 is FYEKMQ in the germline V gene (reference sequence). The CDR3 coding sequence is TGTGCCAGCAGGACTGCGAGCGACTACACCTTC. Translating it yields CASRTASDYTF.